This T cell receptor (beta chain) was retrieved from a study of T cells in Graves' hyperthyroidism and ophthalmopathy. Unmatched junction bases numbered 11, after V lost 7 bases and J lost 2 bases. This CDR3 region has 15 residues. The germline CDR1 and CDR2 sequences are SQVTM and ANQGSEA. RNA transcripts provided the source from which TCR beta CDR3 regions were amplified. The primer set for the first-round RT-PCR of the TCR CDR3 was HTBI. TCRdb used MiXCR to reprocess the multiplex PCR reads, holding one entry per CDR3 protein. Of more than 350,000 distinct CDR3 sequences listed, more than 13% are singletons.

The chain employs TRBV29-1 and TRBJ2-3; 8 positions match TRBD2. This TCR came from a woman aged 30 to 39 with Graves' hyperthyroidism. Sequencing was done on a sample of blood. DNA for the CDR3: TGCAGCGCCCGACAGCTAGCGGGTTTCACAGATACGCAGTATTTT. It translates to CSARQLAGFTDTQYF.